A selection of T cell receptor beta chains follows, all from one sample in a study of blood T cells in healthy people across ages. TCRdb itself ran the 5' RACE reads through MiXCR, one entry per CDR3 protein. The sample has 790,000 or so distinct CDR3 sequences; around 45% are singletons. Material: blood. These receptors were collected from an elderly man in good health. Both conserved end residues are part of each CDR3. D genes are given only for firm matches. The size field is filled for only some rows; it gives once, few, many or a size class.

TRBV12-3/TRBV12-4	TRBD2	.	TRBJ2-1	CASSRLAGANNEQFF	TGTGCCAGCAGCCGACTAGCGGGAGCAAACAATGAGCAGTTCTTC
TRBV10-3	.	few	TRBJ2-3	CAISDQAPDTSDTQYF	TGTGCCATCAGTGACCAGGCTCCGGACACATCAGATACGCAGTATTTT
TRBV7-9	.	.	TRBJ2-1	CASSFGRDYEQFF	TGTGCCAGCAGCTTTGGCCGAGACTATGAGCAGTTCTTC
TRBV15	.	.	TRBJ2-4	CATSSFRGAGRAKNIQYF	TGTGCCACCAGCAGTTTTCGAGGGGCCGGTCGAGCCAAAAACATTCAGTACTTC
TRBV20-1	.	few	TRBJ2-6	CSARNSGANVLTF	TGCAGTGCTAGAAACTCTGGGGCCAACGTCCTGACTTTC
TRBV27	.	.	TRBJ1-1	CASSLSATTLMNTEAFF	TGTGCCAGCAGTTTATCAGCGACAACCCTTATGAACACTGAAGCTTTCTTT
TRBV5-1	.	.	TRBJ2-3	CASSGRVVDTQYF	TGCGCCAGCAGCGGCAGGGTAGTAGATACGCAGTATTTT
TRBV5-6	.	.	TRBJ2-2	CASSEGLGDTGELFF	TGTGCCAGCAGCGAGGGCCTAGGGGACACCGGGGAGCTGTTTTTT
TRBV18	TRBD2	.	TRBJ2-1	CASSPNSGNSYNEQFF	TGTGCCAGCTCACCAAATAGCGGGAACTCCTACAATGAGCAGTTCTTC
TRBV5-1	TRBD1	few	TRBJ1-6	CASSPPTGARNSPLHF	TGCGCCAGCAGCCCCCCTACAGGGGCTCGGAATTCACCCCTCCACTTT
TRBV12-3/TRBV12-4	.	many	TRBJ2-7	CASSSWSATGLYEQYF	TGTGCCAGCAGTTCCTGGTCCGCGACAGGACTCTACGAGCAGTACTTC
TRBV12-3/TRBV12-4	.	.	TRBJ2-2	CASSFQGRTGELFF	TGTGCCAGCAGTTTTCAGGGAAGGACCGGGGAGCTGTTTTTT
TRBV7-2	.	.	TRBJ1-5	CASSRVWGQPQHF	TGTGCCAGCAGCCGCGTATGGGGTCAGCCCCAGCATTTT
TRBV12-3/TRBV12-4	.	few	TRBJ2-4	CASSLKHIQYF	TGTGCCAGCAGTTTAAAGCACATTCAGTACTTC
TRBV20-1	.	.	TRBJ2-5	CSAIGGPPSGLGETQYF	TGCAGTGCAATAGGTGGGCCCCCTAGTGGCCTGGGGGAGACCCAGTACTTC
TRBV7-8	.	.	TRBJ1-2	CASSLAGGGAANYGYTF	TGTGCCAGCAGCTTAGCCGGAGGGGGAGCAGCTAACTATGGCTACACCTTC
TRBV12-3/TRBV12-4	TRBD2	.	TRBJ2-3	CATTGLAGGSDTQYF	TGTGCCACCACTGGACTAGCGGGGGGATCAGATACGCAGTATTTT
TRBV5-1	TRBD2	.	TRBJ2-7	CASSLAGSGRTSYEQYF	TGCGCCAGCAGCTTGGCCGGTAGCGGGAGGACGTCCTACGAGCAGTACTTC
TRBV10-3	TRBD1	.	TRBJ1-1	CATRQGMNTEAFF	TGTGCCACCCGACAGGGTATGAACACTGAAGCTTTCTTT
TRBV24-1	.	many	TRBJ2-5	CATSDLGPQYF	TGTGCCACCAGTGATTTGGGGCCGCAGTACTTC
TRBV7-2	TRBD2	.	TRBJ2-1	CASSSQTSGRLDSYNEQFF	TGTGCCAGCAGCTCGCAGACTAGCGGGAGGCTTGATTCCTACAATGAGCAGTTCTTC
TRBV20-1	TRBD2	.	TRBJ2-3	CSARDFGLAGAPHRTQYF	TGCAGTGCTAGGGACTTCGGACTAGCGGGGGCACCACATCGTACGCAGTATTTT
TRBV7-9	TRBD2	few	TRBJ2-1	CASSSPGLAGLNEQFF	TGTGCCAGCAGCTCCCCGGGACTAGCGGGACTCAATGAGCAGTTCTTC
TRBV20-1	.	.	TRBJ2-7	CSAPGSNEQYF	TGCAGTGCCCCAGGGAGCAACGAGCAGTACTTC
TRBV6-1	.	few	TRBJ1-5	CASSEYQPQHF	TGTGCCAGCAGTGAATATCAGCCCCAGCATTTT
TRBV20-1	TRBD2	.	TRBJ2-1	CSTSPRGREGVDEQFF	TGCAGTACTAGCCCGAGAGGCCGGGAGGGCGTAGATGAGCAGTTCTTC
TRBV7-8	TRBD1	.	TRBJ2-2	CASSFRGPSGELFF	TGTGCCAGCAGCTTTAGGGGGCCTAGCGGGGAGCTGTTTTTT
TRBV7-6	.	few	TRBJ2-4	CASSLEGRGPKNIQYF	TGTGCCAGCAGCTTAGAGGGTCGGGGGCCAAAAAACATTCAGTACTTC
TRBV6-1	.	.	TRBJ1-1	CASSRGPGSEAFF	TGTGCCAGCAGTAGGGGCCCGGGATCTGAAGCTTTCTTT
TRBV7-2	.	.	TRBJ2-7	CASSLQQGPYEQYF	TGTGCCAGCAGCTTGCAACAGGGACCGTACGAGCAGTACTTC
TRBV6-1	.	few	TRBJ2-1	CASTAGRGYNEQFF	TGTGCCAGCACGGCAGGAAGGGGCTACAATGAGCAGTTCTTC
TRBV28	TRBD2	.	TRBJ2-5	CASSVPSSGRTKQYF	TGTGCCAGCAGCGTTCCCTCTAGCGGGAGGACAAAGCAGTACTTC
TRBV6-2/TRBV6-3	.	.	TRBJ1-6	CASSYSIRDKNSPLHF	TGTGCCAGCAGTTACTCGATTCGGGATAAGAATTCACCCCTCCACTTT
TRBV5-1	.	.	TRBJ2-3	CASSLVQGRDTQYF	TGCGCCAGCAGCTTGGTTCAGGGAAGGGATACGCAGTATTTT
TRBV18	.	.	TRBJ2-7	CASSPGSGQHNEQYF	TGTGCCAGCTCACCAGGTTCCGGACAGCACAATGAGCAGTACTTC
TRBV12-3/TRBV12-4	.	.	TRBJ2-5	CASVQEVGGSETQYF	TGTGCCAGTGTCCAGGAAGTGGGAGGCTCGGAGACCCAGTACTTC